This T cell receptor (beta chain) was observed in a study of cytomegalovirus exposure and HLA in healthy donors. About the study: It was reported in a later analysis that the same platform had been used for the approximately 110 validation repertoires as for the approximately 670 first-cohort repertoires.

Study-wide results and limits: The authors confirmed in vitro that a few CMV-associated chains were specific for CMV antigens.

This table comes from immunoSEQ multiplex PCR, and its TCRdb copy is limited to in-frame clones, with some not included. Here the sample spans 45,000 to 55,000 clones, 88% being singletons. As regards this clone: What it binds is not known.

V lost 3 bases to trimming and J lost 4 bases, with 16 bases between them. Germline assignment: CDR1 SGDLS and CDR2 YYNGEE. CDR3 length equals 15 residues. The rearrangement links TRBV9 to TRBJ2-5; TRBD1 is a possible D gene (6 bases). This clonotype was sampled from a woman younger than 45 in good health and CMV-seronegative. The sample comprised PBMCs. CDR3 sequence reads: CASSAQGLVGETQYF. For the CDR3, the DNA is TGTGCCAGCAGCGCACAGGGTCTCGTTGGAGAGACCCAGTACTTC.